One and the same sample provided the 28 T cell receptor beta chains below, sequenced in a study of human T cells and chemical hapten exposure. A single record per CDR3 protein comes from TCRdb applying MiXCR to the RACE reads. This sample yields over 300,000 distinct CDR3 sequences, of which roughly 5.3% are seen a single time; approximately 2.4% belongs to the top ten. Noted time point: pre-sensitization, week 0. Regarding treatment: therapeutic diphenylcyclopropenone sensitization with weekly scalp DPC. This specimen consisted of whole blood, obtained in connection with sensitization to the hapten diphenylcyclopropenone (DPC). The source of these receptors is a woman aged 45-60 years with alopecia areata. Some clones in this sample may be carry-over from other donors' samples.

The sample holds a few counts of this clonotype. V is TRBV7-2 and J is TRBJ2-3, with 9 nucleotides matching TRBD1. V was clipped by 5 bases and J by 0 bases; unmatched bases: 6. The CDR3 contains 16 residues. Germline CDR1 reads SGHTA; CDR2 reads FQGNSA. CDR3 loop: CASSTTGGRSTDTQYF. CDR3 in DNA: TGTGCCAGCAGCACCACAGGGGGCCGTAGCACAGATACGCAGTATTTT.

This clonotype was seen at least ten times. The chain links TRBV7-7 to TRBJ1-1, with TRBD1 matching 7 bases. Per germline, CDR1 SSHAT and CDR2 FNYEAQ (reference sequence). J was trimmed by 12 bases and V by 1 base; bases with no gene match: 8. This CDR3 has 13 amino acids. Here the CDR3 reads CASSLDKGAQTFF. DNA of the CDR3: TGTGCCAGCAGCTTAGATAAGGGGGCGCAAACTTTCTTT.

This clonotype was seen more than once but under ten times. The junction departs from the called germline gene at one end, perhaps through a read error. The rearrangement joins TRBV2 to TRBJ1-2, with D uncertain. Per the germline V gene, CDR1 is SNHLY and CDR2 is FYNNEI. The CDR3 sequence is 11 residues long. The CDR3 spells CASNRESGYTF. CDR3 nucleotides: TGTGCTAGCAACCGCGAGAGTGGCTACACCTTC.

This clonotype occurred many times. The V gene is TRBV5-6, the J gene TRBJ1-2; no clear D. CDR1 and CDR2 (germline): SGHDT, YYEEEE. The V end lost 0 bases, the J end lost 2 bases, and 8 bases lay between the germline ends. The CDR3 contains 14 residues. The CDR3 protein is CASSLVSPNYGYTF. Written as DNA, the CDR3 is TGTGCCAGCAGCTTGGTCAGCCCGAACTATGGCTACACCTTC.

This clonotype was counted between two and nine times. The V call is TRBV7-9, the J call TRBJ1-4; D remains ambiguous. V lost 2 bases, J lost 8 bases, and 12 bases lay in between. The CDR3 extends over 14 amino acids. The germline gives CDR1 SEHNR, CDR2 FQNEAQ (reference sequence). CDR3 region: CASSLPSEGEKLFF. For the CDR3, the DNA is TGTGCCAGCAGCTTACCCTCCGAGGGCGAAAAACTGTTTTTT. Based on the CDR3 plus reference TRBV7-9 and TRBJ1-4, the full variable domain is DTGVSQNPRHKITKRGQNVTFRCDPISEHNRLYWYRQTLGQGPEFLTYFQNEAQLEKSRLLSDRFSAERPKGSFSTLEIQRTEQGDSAMYLCASSLPSEGEKLFFGSGTQLSVL.

This clonotype was picked up many times. This rearrangement joins TRBV5-5 to TRBJ1-5; D unclear. The CDR3 covers 13 residues. With 0 bases removed from V and 8 bases from J, the gap between germline ends came to 9 bases. The germline CDR1 and CDR2 sequences are SGHKS and YYEKEE (reference sequence). CDR3 region: CASSLAGKEPQHF. The CDR3 coding sequence is TGTGCCAGCAGCTTGGCCGGGAAGGAGCCCCAGCATTTT.

Ten or more counts support this clonotype. V gene TRBV10-3 combines with J gene TRBJ2-5; tentatively, D is TRBD1 or TRBD2 (5 bases each). V gave up 10 bases and J gave up 0 bases, with 15 bases separating them. This CDR3 has 14 residues. Germline-derived CDR1 and CDR2 are ENHRY and SYGVKD. The CDR3 loop is CATTRGSYQETQYF. CDR3 sequence (DNA): TGTGCCACGACCCGGGGCTCGTACCAAGAGACCCAGTACTTC.

The V and J genes are TRBV24-1 and TRBJ1-1; D may be TRBD1 (6 bases). Trimming shortened V by 3 bases and J by 4 bases, and 8 bases separated the two germline ends. The V gene's germline CDR1 is KGHDR and CDR2 SFDVKD. The CDR3 loop spans 13 amino acids. The CDR3 DNA sequence: TGTGCCACCAGTGATATCAGGGGCACTGAAGCTTTCTTT. It is translated as CATSDIRGTEAFF.

This clonotype was counted many times. The chain uses TRBV5-1 and TRBJ2-3; 8 bases are shared with TRBD2. V lost 2 bases and J lost 6; bases outside the gene matches: 8. The CDR3 totals 15 residues. Looked up from germline, CDR1 is SGHRS and CDR2 is YFSETQ. CDR3 in amino acids: CASSLLAPGGDTQYF. DNA for the CDR3: TGCGCCAGCAGCTTACTAGCACCGGGAGGGGATACGCAGTATTTT.

In its sample, this clonotype was seen many times. This chain uses TRBV11-2 with TRBJ2-7, with TRBD2 identical over 8 bases. After removal of 5 bases from V and 2 bases from J, the junction contained 8 bases not matched to a gene. This CDR3 contains 15 residues. CDR1 is SGHAT and CDR2 is FQNNGV in the germline V gene. In nucleotides, the CDR3 is TGTGCCAGCAGCCCAAGAGCGGGAGCCACCTACGAGCAGTACTTC. It codes for CASSPRAGATYEQYF.

This clonotype has at least ten counts. The genes are TRBV2 and TRBJ2-4; D remains unclear. Germline CDR1 is SNHLY and CDR2 is FYNNEI. This CDR3 region has 14 residues. Trimming cost V 4 bases and J 0 bases, with 7 bases left between them. CDR3 amino acids: CASSVLRAKNIQYF. The CDR3 DNA is TGTGCCAGCAGTGTACTTAGAGCCAAAAACATTCAGTACTTC.

This chain connects TRBV30 to TRBJ2-1; 8 nucleotides line up with TRBD1. This CDR3 has 14 amino acids. Germline V gene sequence: CDR1 GTSNPN, CDR2 SVGIG (reference sequence). Trimming cost V 4 bases and J 13 bases; bases outside gene matches: 15. The CDR3 here is CAWTTGAVSNGQFF. In DNA form, the CDR3 reads TGTGCCTGGACGACAGGGGCGGTTAGTAATGGTCAGTTCTTC.

At least ten counts were recorded for this clonotype. The chain carries TRBV10-3 and TRBJ2-7; D perhaps matches TRBD2 (6 bases). This CDR3 comprises 12 residues. The germline gives CDR1 ENHRY, CDR2 SYGVKD. V was cut by 8 bases and J by 0 bases, with 8 bases left in between. The CDR3 sequence: CAIGGYSYEQYF. The CDR3 coding sequence is TGTGCCATCGGGGGGTACTCCTACGAGCAGTACTTC.

This clonotype was detected only a few times. The V and J genes are TRBV3-1 and TRBJ2-4; 12 bases line up with TRBD2. The CDR3 contains 19 residues. Trimming cost V 0 bases and J 1 base; bases outside gene matches: 7. The germline gives CDR1 LGHDT, CDR2 YNNKEL (reference sequence). The CDR3 DNA is TGTGCCAGCAGCCAAGATAGGCTCCTAGCGGGGGGGGCCAAAAACATTCAGTACTTC. Translating gives CASSQDRLLAGGAKNIQYF.

This clonotype was detected many times. CDR3 nucleotides: TGCGCCAGTACCGAATTACAGGGCTCCACTGAAGCTTTCTTT. This codes for CASTELQGSTEAFF. This rearrangement joins TRBV5-1 to TRBJ1-1; maybe TRBD1 (6 bases). Trimming shortened V by 8 bases and J by 4 bases, and 18 bases separated the two germline ends. The CDR3 is made up of 14 amino acids. Germline values: CDR1 SGHRS, CDR2 YFSETQ.

The V call is TRBV2, the J call TRBJ1-1; TRBD1 is a possible D gene (5 bases). This CDR3 comprises 14 residues. Germline V CDR1 and CDR2: SNHLY, FYNNEI. V lost 4 bases to trimming and J lost 0 bases, with 9 bases between them. The CDR3 spells CASSGGGMNTEAFF. CDR3 bases: TGTGCCAGCAGTGGTGGGGGGATGAACACTGAAGCTTTCTTT.

Many counts were recorded for this clonotype. CDR3 in amino acids: CAWSVRTRTDTQYF. The CDR3, as DNA: TGTGCCTGGAGTGTAAGGACCCGAACAGATACGCAGTATTTT. This chain connects TRBV30 to TRBJ2-3, with D unresolved. In germline, CDR1 is GTSNPN, CDR2 SVGIG (reference sequence). The CDR3 runs to 14 residues. Trimming stripped 0 bases from V and 3 bases from J, with 10 bases between.

The rearrangement joins TRBV15 to TRBJ2-7; 8 bases are shared with TRBD1. Germline V gene lookup returns CDR1 LNHNV and CDR2 YYDKDF (reference sequence). Trimming took 4 bases from V and 3 from J; bases not matched to a gene: 2. This CDR3 has 13 residues. CDR3 residues: CATSTDRGYEQYF. In nucleotides, the CDR3 is TGTGCCACCAGCACAGACAGGGGCTACGAGCAGTACTTC.

This clonotype has more than one count but fewer than ten. V and J are TRBV24-1 and TRBJ2-3, with D perhaps TRBD2 (5 bases). This CDR3 is 13 amino acids long. V shed 9 bases and J shed 6 bases, with 15 bases lying between them. Germline assignment: CDR1 KGHDR and CDR2 SFDVKD. Written as DNA, the CDR3 is TGTGCCACCGGGAGACAAAATGGGGATACGCAGTATTTT. Its protein is CATGRQNGDTQYF.

Ten or more counts support this clonotype. The chain carries TRBV2 and TRBJ2-1; the D is unclear. From germline, CDR1 is SNHLY and CDR2 FYNNEI. The CDR3 extends over 11 amino acids. The ends were cut back, 4 bases at V and 6 bases at J, with 4 bases in the middle. The chain's CDR3 is CASSGANEQFF. For the CDR3, the DNA is TGTGCCAGCAGTGGTGCCAATGAGCAGTTCTTC.

This clonotype has only a few counts. This chain joins TRBV29-1 and TRBJ2-5, with D maybe TRBD1 (5 bases). The CDR3 is 13 amino acids. With 6 bases removed from V and 2 bases from J, the gap between germline ends came to 13 bases. Germline V gene sequence: CDR1 SQVTM, CDR2 ANQGSEA. The CDR3 DNA follows: TGCAGCGTCTCTACAGGTTCTCAAGAGACCCAGTACTTC. Its translation is CSVSTGSQETQYF.

This clonotype was detected many times. This chain's CDR3 is CASSLGLAGGAAKNIQYF. The CDR3 nucleotides read TGTGCCAGCAGCTTAGGACTAGCGGGAGGTGCCGCCAAAAACATTCAGTACTTC. J is TRBJ2-4 and V is TRBV7-2; 13 bases fit TRBD2. The V gene end was trimmed by 1 base and the J gene end by 1 base; junction bases not matched to a gene: 4. Germline V gene data show CDR1 as SGHTA and CDR2 as FQGNSA. The CDR3 consists of 18 residues.

This clonotype was counted ten times or more. This rearrangement joins TRBV5-4 to TRBJ2-1, with TRBD2 matching 8 bases. CDR1 SGHNT and CDR2 YYREEE come from the germline V gene (reference sequence). Trimming cost V 0 bases and J 7 bases; bases outside gene matches: 3. The CDR3 runs 14 residues. The CDR3 is CASSLAGGGNEQFF. The CDR3 coding sequence is TGTGCCAGCAGCTTGGCGGGAGGGGGAAATGAGCAGTTCTTC.

The gene calls are TRBV20-1 and TRBJ2-3; D uncertain. Per germline, CDR1 DFQATT and CDR2 SNEGSKA (reference sequence). Trimming left V 3 bases short and J 5 bases short, with 15 bases between. The CDR3 is 14 residues long. The CDR3 sequence: CSASSFGRIDTQYF. The CDR3 DNA is TGCAGTGCTAGTTCCTTCGGGCGGATAGATACGCAGTATTTT.

This clonotype occurred a few times. The chain joins TRBV7-3 to TRBJ1-2; 9 bases are shared with TRBD1. Germline CDR1 is SGHTA and CDR2 is FQGTGA. The CDR3 totals 16 residues. V lost 2 bases and J lost 8; bases outside the gene matches: 12. DNA for the CDR3: TGTGCCAGCAGCTTATCCCCGGGACAGGGTACTAGGGGCTACACCTTC. Translation: CASSLSPGQGTRGYTF.

This clonotype was recorded at least ten times. CDR3 sequence (DNA): TGCAGCGTTGAAGGGACAGAGTCCTATGGCTACACCTTC. It codes for CSVEGTESYGYTF. This rearrangement joins TRBV29-1 to TRBJ1-2; TRBD1 might be the D (6 bases). Trimming cost V 1 base and J 4 bases, with 10 bases left between them. The CDR3 contains 13 residues. Germline V gene sequence: CDR1 SQVTM, CDR2 ANQGSEA.

Many counts were recorded for this clonotype. This sequence joins TRBV12-3 or TRBV12-4 and TRBJ2-3; 14 bases match TRBD2. The junction had 6 bases not matched to a gene; V was cut back by 4 bases and J by 6 bases. This CDR3 contains 16 residues. CDR3 bases: TGTGCCAGCAGTTCCCAGACTAGCGGGAGGGTGGATACGCAGTATTTT. Translated, it gives CASSSQTSGRVDTQYF.

This clonotype appeared many times. V usage is TRBV6-5 and J usage is TRBJ2-3; D is unresolved. Germline loops: CDR1 MNHEY, CDR2 SVGAGI. V shed 1 base and J shed 7 bases, with 9 bases lying between them. The CDR3 length is 13 residues. This CDR3 reads CASSYYNGYTQYF. The CDR3, as DNA: TGTGCCAGCAGTTACTATAACGGTTATACGCAGTATTTT.